A selection of T cell receptor beta chains follows, all from one sample in a study of CXCR3-negative and CXCR3-positive naive CD8 T cells. TCRdb reprocessed the 5' RACE reads, keeping one entry per CDR3 protein, no DNA. Across about 110,000 distinct CDR3 sequences, the top ten clones capture more than 0.35% of the sample. The sample was naive CXCR3+ CD8+ T cells from blood. Receptors originate from a human donor in good health. Some clones in this sample may be carry-over from other donors' samples. The CDR3 runs from the conserved cysteine through the conserved F or W.

>TRBJ2-7|TRBV19
CASSPRPTAPYEQYF
>TRBJ2-7|TRBV5-6
CASSLEGVPDEQYF
>TRBJ2-2|TRBV7-3
CASSSSASEELFF
>TRBJ2-5|TRBV29-1
CSVPRLAETQYF
>TRBJ1-1|TRBV2
CATHLGGENTEAFF
>TRBJ2-7|TRBV29-1
CSVGVALSYEQYF
>TRBJ2-1|TRBV7-3
CASSLGGGFLFDEQFF
>TRBJ2-3|TRBV29-1
CSVLSGVSSTDTQYF
>TRBJ2-3|TRBV29-1
CSVEFLAGGPADTQYF
>TRBJ2-3|TRBV20-1
CSARGLGGDGGLAQYF
>TRBJ2-5|TRBV7-9
CASSPQRAGETQYF
>TRBJ2-2|TRBV29-1
CSVEEAGTANTGELFF
>TRBJ1-5|TRBV6-6
CASSAGTWGQPQHF
>TRBJ2-7|TRBV18
CASSVQGAAYEQYF
>TRBJ2-7|TRBV7-2
CASSLAAGGLYEQYF
>TRBJ2-7|TRBV9
CASSVDWGGYEQYF
>TRBJ2-2|TRBV5-1
CASSFEVPNTGELFF
>TRBJ2-1|TRBV15
CGTSFSYNEQFF
>TRBJ2-7|TRBV7-2
CASSLLQGYSYEQYF
>TRBJ2-1|TRBV13
CASSAGTSGGTLYNEQFF
>TRBJ1-1|TRBV13
CASSLVPPDTEAFF
>TRBJ1-1|TRBV12-3/TRBV12-4
CASSPWGELNTEAFF
>TRBJ1-1|TRBV27
CASSLSGWAEAFF
>TRBJ2-1|TRBV28
CASSLLAIGGLGSYNEQFF
>TRBJ1-5|TRBV5-1
CASSLEGSSNQPQNF
>TRBJ2-1|TRBV5-6
CASSLGTWGNEQFF
>TRBJ2-7|TRBV7-9
CASSLIQRGVLYEQYF
>TRBJ2-7|TRBV6-5
CASSYSGTSGSSEQYF
>TRBJ2-5|TRBV28
CASSLVGGAQETQYF
>TRBJ2-7|TRBV29-1
CSVQGLGEQYF
>TRBJ2-5|TRBV3-1
CASRNADSETQYF
>TRBJ2-3|TRBV28
CATGSGAYTDTQYF
>TRBJ2-7|TRBV28
CASSSPTELLYDQYF
>TRBJ1-4|TRBV2
CASHWGFEGEKLFF
>TRBJ1-2|TRBV7-6
CASSPQVGAHGYTF
>TRBJ2-3|TRBV5-1
CASSLVTVGFTDTQYF
>TRBJ2-1|TRBV5-1
CASSVTWGAYNEQFF
>TRBJ2-1|TRBV2
CASSLGTSLSSYNEQFF
>TRBJ2-5|TRBV7-9
CASRGRGQETQYF
>TRBJ2-2|TRBV12-3/TRBV12-4
CASSFWQDNTGELFF
>TRBJ1-2|TRBV4-1
CASSQDPDGYGYTF
>TRBJ2-7|TRBV29-1
CSVEDLTGNPYEQYF
>TRBJ2-7|TRBV5-4
CASSLEPGLSYEQYF
>TRBJ2-3|TRBV7-3
CASSFSGGQRNTQYF
>TRBJ2-7|TRBV12-3/TRBV12-4
CASSLLPRGYEQYF
>TRBJ2-5|TRBV4-3
CASSRILAGEETQYF
>TRBJ2-1|TRBV19
CASSFGGDNEQFF
>TRBJ2-7|TRBV20-1
CSALYVEPLLYEQYF
>TRBJ1-1|TRBV7-9
CASSPDNTEAFF
>TRBJ2-1|TRBV7-9
CASSTPLREQFF
>TRBJ1-4|TRBV7-9
CASSSSNTATNEKLFF
>TRBJ2-7|TRBV10-2
CASSESPRESGKRYF
>TRBJ1-1|TRBV10-3
CAISEGLSLMNTEAFF
>TRBJ2-7|TRBV12-3/TRBV12-4
CASTVAGGRYEQYF
>TRBJ2-1|TRBV4-1
CASSQRVESNEQFF
>TRBJ1-5|TRBV10-1
CASSRGHLINQPQHF
>TRBJ1-5|TRBV6-2/TRBV6-3
CASTLTPGQGNQPQHF
>TRBJ2-2|TRBV4-3
CASSQDRGVPGELFF
>TRBJ2-1|TRBV6-2/TRBV6-3
CASRHSWSGPYNEQFF